The clone carrying this TCR beta chain was observed at least ten times. J was trimmed by 4 bases and V by 4 bases; bases with no gene match: 4. Germline V gene sequence: CDR1 SGHDT, CDR2 YYEEEE. The CDR3 is made up of 14 amino acids. The sample is drawn from a study of prognosis after radiotherapy for stage I lung cancer. TCR beta CDR3 was amplified from genomic DNA by two-round multiplex PCR. Primers specific to each TRBV and TRBJ gene were used in first-round PCR. In TCRdb, the multiplex PCR reads were re-called with MiXCR into one record per CDR3 protein. The sample has some 14,000 distinct CDR3 sequences; about 37% are singletons.

J is TRBJ1-2 and V is TRBV5-6; the match to TRBD1 covers 10 bases. Sequences were derived from PBMCs, sampled before or after stereotactic body radiation therapy (not recorded which). The source of this sequence is a donor older than 45 with non-small cell lung cancer. The CDR3 DNA reads as TGTGCCAGCAGCGTTGGGACAGGGGCCTATGGCTACACCTTC. Its protein is CASSVGTGAYGYTF. The variable domain in full, with the rest retrieved from reference TRBV5-6 and TRBJ1-2, is DAGVTQSPTHLIKTRGQQVTLRCSPKSGHDTVSWYQQALGQGPQFIFQYYEEEERQRGNFPDRFSGHQFPNYSSELNVNALLLGDSALYLCASSVGTGAYGYTFGSGTRLTVV.